This T cell receptor beta chain originates from a study of blood T cell repertoires in COVID-19. Study-level background: Sites across the United States, Italy and Spain contributed samples from acute and convalescent COVID-19.

Sequencing was performed with immunoSEQ multiplex PCR; in TCRdb, only in-frame clones are kept and a portion is missing. The table has 350,000 to 400,000 clones, roughly 91% seen once; the top ten hold 1.5% to 2%. This CDR3 has 14 residues. Germline CDR1 and CDR2: ENHRY and SYGVKD. Trimming removed 10 bases from V and 3 bases from J, with 15 bases in between. This receptor was obtained from a woman under 40 who had recovered from COVID-19. Sequenced input: PBMCs or T cells enriched from blood (not recorded which). V and J are TRBV10-3 and TRBJ2-2, with D perhaps matching TRBD1 (6 bases). This CDR3 is CATGRQDDTGELFF. As DNA, the CDR3 is TGTGCCACCGGAAGACAGGACGACACCGGGGAGCTGTTTTTT.